This TCR beta chain was captured in a study of monozygotic twins with inflammatory bowel disease. Germline lookup yields CDR1 SGHRS and CDR2 YFSETQ. The CDR3 runs 17 residues. For both chains, the TCRalpha and TCRbeta cDNA went through two nested PCRs of approximately 16 and 9 cycles. With the 5' RACE reads reprocessed, TCRdb shows one record per CDR3 protein and no DNA. The specimen's table records about 300,000 distinct CDR3 sequences. This chain links TRBV5-1 with TRBJ1-3; the TCRdb call, TRBD1, lacks DNA for checking. Sequenced material: blood. The clonotype originates from a human donor with ulcerative colitis or Crohn's disease, or a healthy co-twin of an affected twin (not recorded which). CDR3 in amino acids: CASSLFRGSSSGNTIYF.